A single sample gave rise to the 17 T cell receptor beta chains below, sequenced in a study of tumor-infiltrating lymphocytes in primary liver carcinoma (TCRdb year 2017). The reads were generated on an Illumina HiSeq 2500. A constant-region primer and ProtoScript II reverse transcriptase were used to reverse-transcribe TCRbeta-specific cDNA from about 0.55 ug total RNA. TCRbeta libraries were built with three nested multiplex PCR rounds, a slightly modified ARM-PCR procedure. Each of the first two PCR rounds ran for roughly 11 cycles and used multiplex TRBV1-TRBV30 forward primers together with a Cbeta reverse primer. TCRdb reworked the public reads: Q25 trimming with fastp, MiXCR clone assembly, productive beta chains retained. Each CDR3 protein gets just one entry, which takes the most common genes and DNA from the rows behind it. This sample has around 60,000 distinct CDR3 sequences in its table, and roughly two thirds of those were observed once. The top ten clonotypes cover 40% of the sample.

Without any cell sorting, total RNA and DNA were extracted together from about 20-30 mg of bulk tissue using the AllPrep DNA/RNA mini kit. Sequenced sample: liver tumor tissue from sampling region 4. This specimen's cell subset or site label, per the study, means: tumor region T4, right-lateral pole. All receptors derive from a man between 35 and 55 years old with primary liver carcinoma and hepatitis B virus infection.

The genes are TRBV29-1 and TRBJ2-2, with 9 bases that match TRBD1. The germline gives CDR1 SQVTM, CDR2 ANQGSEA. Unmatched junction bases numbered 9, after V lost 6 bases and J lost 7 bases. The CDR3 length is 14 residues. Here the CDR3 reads CSVATGGLIGELFF. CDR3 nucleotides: TGCAGCGTCGCGACAGGGGGTCTGATCGGGGAGCTGTTTTTT.

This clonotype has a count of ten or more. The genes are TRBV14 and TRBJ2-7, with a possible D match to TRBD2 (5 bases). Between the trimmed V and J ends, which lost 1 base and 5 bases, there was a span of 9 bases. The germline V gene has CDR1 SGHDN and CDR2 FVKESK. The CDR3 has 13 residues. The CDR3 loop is CASSQGGWDEQYF. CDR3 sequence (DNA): TGTGCCAGCAGCCAAGGAGGGTGGGACGAGCAGTACTTC.

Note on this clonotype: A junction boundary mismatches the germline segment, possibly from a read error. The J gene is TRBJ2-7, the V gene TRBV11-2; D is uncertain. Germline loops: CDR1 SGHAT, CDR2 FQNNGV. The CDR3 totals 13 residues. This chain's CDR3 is CASSFDGSYELYF. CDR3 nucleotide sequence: TGTGCCAGCAGCTTTGATGGCTCCTATGAGCTGTACTTC.

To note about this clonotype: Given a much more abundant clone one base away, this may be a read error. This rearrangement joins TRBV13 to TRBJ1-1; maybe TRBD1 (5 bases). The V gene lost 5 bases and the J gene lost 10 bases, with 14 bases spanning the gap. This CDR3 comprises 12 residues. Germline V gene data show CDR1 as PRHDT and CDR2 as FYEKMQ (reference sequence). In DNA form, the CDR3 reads TGTGCCAGCAGCACCAGGGATGGTGGAGCTTTCTTT. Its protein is CASSTRDGGAFF.

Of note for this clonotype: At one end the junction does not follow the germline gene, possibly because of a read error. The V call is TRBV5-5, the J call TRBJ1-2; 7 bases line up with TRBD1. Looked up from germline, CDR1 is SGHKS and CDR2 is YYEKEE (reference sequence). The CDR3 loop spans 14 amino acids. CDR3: CVSRPGQAHYGYTF. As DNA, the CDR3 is TGTGTCAGCAGACCTGGACAGGCCCACTATGGCTACACCTTC.

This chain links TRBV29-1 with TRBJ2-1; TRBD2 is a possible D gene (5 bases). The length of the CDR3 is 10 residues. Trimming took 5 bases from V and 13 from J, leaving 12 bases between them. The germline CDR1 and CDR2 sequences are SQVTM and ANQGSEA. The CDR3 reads CSVLLEDQFF. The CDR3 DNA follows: TGCAGCGTTCTCCTGGAGGACCAGTTCTTC.

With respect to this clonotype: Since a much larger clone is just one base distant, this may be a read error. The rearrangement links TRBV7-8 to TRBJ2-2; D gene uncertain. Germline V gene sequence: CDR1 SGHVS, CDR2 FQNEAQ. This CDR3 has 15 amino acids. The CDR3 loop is CASSLVQQNTEELFF. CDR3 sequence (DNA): TGTGCCAGCAGCTTAGTACAGCAGAACACCGAGGAGCTGTTTTTT.

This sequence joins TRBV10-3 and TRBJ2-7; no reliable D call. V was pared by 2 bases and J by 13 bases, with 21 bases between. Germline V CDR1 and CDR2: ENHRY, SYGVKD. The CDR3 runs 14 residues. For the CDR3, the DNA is TGTGCCATCAGTGAGGGGAATCTTAAGGATGAGAAATACTTC. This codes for CAISEGNLKDEKYF.

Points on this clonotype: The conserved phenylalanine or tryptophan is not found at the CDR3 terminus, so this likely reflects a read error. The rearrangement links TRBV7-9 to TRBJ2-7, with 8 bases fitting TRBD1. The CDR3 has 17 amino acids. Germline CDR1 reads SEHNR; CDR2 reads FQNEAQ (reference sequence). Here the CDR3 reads CANSSPFRDRPSYEQYL. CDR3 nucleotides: TGTGCCAACAGTTCACCCTTCAGGGACAGGCCATCCTATGAGCAGTACTTA.

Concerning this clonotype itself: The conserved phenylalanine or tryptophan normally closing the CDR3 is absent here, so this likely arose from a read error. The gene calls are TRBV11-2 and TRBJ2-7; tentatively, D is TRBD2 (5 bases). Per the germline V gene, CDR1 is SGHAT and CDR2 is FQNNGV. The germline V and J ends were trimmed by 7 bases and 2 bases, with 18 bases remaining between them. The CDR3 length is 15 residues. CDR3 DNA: TGTGCCAGCATCCAAGGGAGAGGGAGAACCTACGAGCAGTACTTA. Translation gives CASIQGRGRTYEQYL.

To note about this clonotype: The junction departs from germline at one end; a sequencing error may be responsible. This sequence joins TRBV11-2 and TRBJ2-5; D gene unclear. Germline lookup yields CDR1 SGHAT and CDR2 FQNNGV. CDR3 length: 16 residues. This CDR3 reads CASSQTPGSGKETKYF. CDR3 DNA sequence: TGTGCTAGCAGCCAAACTCCTGGCAGTGGGAAAGAGACCAAGTACTTC.

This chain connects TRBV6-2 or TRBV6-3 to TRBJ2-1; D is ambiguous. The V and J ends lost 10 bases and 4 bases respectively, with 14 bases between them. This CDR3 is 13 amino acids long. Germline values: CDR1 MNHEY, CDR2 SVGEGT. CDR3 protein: CANSEVEYNEQFF. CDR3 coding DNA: TGTGCCAACAGCGAAGTGGAGTACAATGAGCAGTTCTTC.

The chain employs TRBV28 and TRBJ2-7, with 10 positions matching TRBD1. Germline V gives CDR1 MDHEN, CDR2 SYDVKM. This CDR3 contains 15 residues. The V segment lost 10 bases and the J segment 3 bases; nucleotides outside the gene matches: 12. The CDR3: CAISILGTGDYEQYF. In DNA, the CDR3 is TGTGCCATTAGCATATTAGGGACAGGGGACTACGAGCAGTACTTC.

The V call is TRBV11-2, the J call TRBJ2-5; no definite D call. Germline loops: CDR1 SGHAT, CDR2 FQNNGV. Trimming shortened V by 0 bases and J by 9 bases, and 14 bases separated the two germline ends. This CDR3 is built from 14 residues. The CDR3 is CASSLDGPRRSQYF. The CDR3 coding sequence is TGTGCCAGCAGCTTAGATGGGCCGCGTAGGTCCCAGTACTTC.

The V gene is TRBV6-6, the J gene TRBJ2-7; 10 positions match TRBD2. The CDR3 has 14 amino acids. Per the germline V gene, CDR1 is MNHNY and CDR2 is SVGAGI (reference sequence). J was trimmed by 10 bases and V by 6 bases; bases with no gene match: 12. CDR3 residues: CASRKGLAVGGQYF. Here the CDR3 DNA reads TGTGCCAGCAGAAAAGGACTAGCGGTAGGCGGACAGTACTTC.

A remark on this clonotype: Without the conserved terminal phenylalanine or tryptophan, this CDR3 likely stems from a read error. The CDR3 DNA reads as TGTACCAGTAGCTTAGTTCTTCAGGGTTGGACCGGGGAGCTGTTTTTA. Its translation is CTSSLVLQGWTGELFL. This rearrangement joins TRBV7-9 to TRBJ2-2; D possibly corresponds to TRBD1 (5 bases). Germline V gene lookup returns CDR1 SEHNR and CDR2 FQNEAQ (reference sequence). The CDR3 runs to 16 residues.

The CDR3 loop is CASSLDDRYYGYTF. For the CDR3, the DNA is TGTGCCAGCAGCTTAGATGACCGGTACTATGGCTACACCTTC. V gene TRBV7-9 combines with J gene TRBJ1-2; D uncertain. The CDR3 contains 14 residues. Germline CDR1 reads SEHNR; CDR2 reads FQNEAQ (reference sequence). V was pared by 1 base and J by 3 bases, with 9 bases between.